Given below is one T cell receptor (beta chain) in context. One end of the junction fails to match germline, which may point to a read error. These data originate in a study of T cells after somatic rescue of genetic block. Measured with immunoSEQ multiplex PCR; TCRdb has only the in-frame clones, and not every one. The sample shows 14,000 to 15,000 clones, 70% to 80% of them seen only once. CDR1 and CDR2 (germline): SGHAT, FQNNGV. This CDR3 comprises 15 residues. The TCR originated in a boy younger than 18. Sequencing used peripheral blood mononuclear cells (PBMCs). The V call is TRBV11-2, the J call TRBJ2-3; no firm D call. The CDR3 region is CASSPTSISTNTQYF. DNA of the CDR3: TGTGCCAGCAGCCCGACGTCGATATCCACAAATACGCAGTATTTT.